This T cell receptor (beta chain) was profiled in a study of regulatory T cells in long-lasting Graves disease. This clonotype was found many times. The antigen is not known. General study points: Persistent disease was characterized by preferential usage of TRBV28, TRBJ1-2 and TRBJ2-5.

For TCR beta, libraries came from iRepertoire HTBI primers and Arm-PCR of CDR3 regions. A single record per CDR3 protein comes from TCRdb applying MiXCR to the multiplex PCR reads. The top ten hold about a fifth of the sample, which has more than 300,000 distinct CDR3 sequences, roughly a sixth seen once. The time point was: newly diagnosed GD, antithyroid drugs for less than 3 months. RNA extracted from PBMCs served as the sequencing template. Peripheral blood, roughly 10 milliliters of it, was drawn into EDTA tubes. CDR3 length: 14 amino acids. Germline-derived CDR1 and CDR2 are MNHNS and SASEGT. The V end was cut by 3 bases, the J end by 7 bases, with 13 bases between.

Here the sequenced sample was peripheral blood mononuclear cells (PBMCs), taken at new diagnosis, from a patient treated with antithyroid drugs. This receptor was obtained from a female donor with Graves disease. This chain links TRBV6-1 with TRBJ1-5; D ambiguous. The chain's CDR3 is CASSDVWQEQPQHF. CDR3 sequence (DNA): TGTGCCAGCAGTGATGTTTGGCAGGAACAGCCCCAGCATTTT.